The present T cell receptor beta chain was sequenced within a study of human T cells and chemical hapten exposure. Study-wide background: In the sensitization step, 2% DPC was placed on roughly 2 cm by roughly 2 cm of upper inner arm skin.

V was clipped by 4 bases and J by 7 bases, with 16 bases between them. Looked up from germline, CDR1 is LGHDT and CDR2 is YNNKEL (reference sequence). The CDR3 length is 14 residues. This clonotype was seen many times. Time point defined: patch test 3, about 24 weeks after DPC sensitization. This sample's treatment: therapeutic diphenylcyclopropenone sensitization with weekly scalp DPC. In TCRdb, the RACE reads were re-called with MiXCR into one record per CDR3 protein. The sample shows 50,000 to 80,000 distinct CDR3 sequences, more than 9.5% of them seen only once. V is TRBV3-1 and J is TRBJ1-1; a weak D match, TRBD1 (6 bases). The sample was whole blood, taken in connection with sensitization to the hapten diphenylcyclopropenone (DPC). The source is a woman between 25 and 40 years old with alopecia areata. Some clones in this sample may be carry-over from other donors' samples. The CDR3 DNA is TGTGCCAGCAGCCTCTCGCAGGGGACAAGTGAAGCTTTCTTT. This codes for CASSLSQGTSEAFF.